This T cell receptor beta chain stems from a study of OX40 agonist ivuxolimab in advanced cancers. At the level of the study: Patients were dosed with the agonistic anti-OX40 (CD134) antibody ivuxolimab.

Assay: immunoSEQ multiplex PCR; the TCRdb copy retains only in-frame clones and omits some. The table includes over 70,000 clones, 75% to 85% detected once. Trimming stripped 2 bases from V and 5 bases from J, with 18 bases between. Germline CDR1 is MDHEN and CDR2 is SYDVKM. CDR3 length: 16 residues. Samples were taken at baseline and on day 1 of cycles 4 and 7. The chain has TRBV28 and TRBJ2-5; D not resolved. The input for sequencing was CD4+ or CD8+ T cells sorted from blood, taken in a trial of the OX40 agonist ivuxolimab. The receptor comes from an adult with an advanced solid tumor such as melanoma, head and neck, liver or kidney cancer. Here the CDR3 DNA reads TGTGCCAGCAGTTTAAATCCGGCTGGGTGGCAGGAGACCCAGTACTTC. This encodes CASSLNPAGWQETQYF.